Listed here are 5 T cell receptor beta chains from one sample, sequenced in a study of blood T cell repertoires in COVID-19. Sequencing used immunoSEQ multiplex PCR; TCRdb keeps in-frame clones, though not all of them. The top ten clones hold about 13% of a sample with some 21,000 clones, over 60% of them seen once. Sequencing was performed on peripheral blood. The source is a man aged 55 to 70 with active COVID-19.

J is TRBJ2-3 and V is TRBV15, with a weak D call TRBD1 (6 bases). V was clipped by 0 bases and J by 6 bases, with 19 bases between them. In germline, CDR1 is LNHNV, CDR2 YYDKDF (reference sequence). The length of the CDR3 is 17 residues. CDR3 nucleotides: TGTGCCACCAGCAGAGAGACCCCAGGGGAAGTTATGGATACGCAGTATTTT. It is translated as CATSRETPGEVMDTQYF.

In this sample, this clone turned up a few times. V gene TRBV7-8 combines with J gene TRBJ2-1, with 9 positions matching TRBD1. After removal of 1 base from V and 7 bases from J, the junction contained 5 bases not matched to a gene. CDR1 is SGHVS, CDR2 FQNEAQ, per germline. The CDR3 is 15 amino acids. DNA of the CDR3: TGTGCCAGCAGCTTAGACAGGGGGCAGTGGAATGAGCAGTTCTTC. It codes for CASSLDRGQWNEQFF.

This rearrangement joins TRBV2 to TRBJ2-1; perhaps TRBD2 as D (6 bases). The germline CDR1 and CDR2 sequences are SNHLY and FYNNEI. The CDR3 loop spans 13 amino acids. V was pared by 8 bases and J by 4 bases, with 12 bases between. The CDR3 DNA sequence: TGTGCCAGCCTGGCCGGGGGATACAATGAGCAGTTCTTC. Residues: CASLAGGYNEQFF.

The chain carries TRBV4-1 and TRBJ2-1, with 8 bases lining up with TRBD1. The germline V gene has CDR1 MGHRA and CDR2 YSYEKL. The V segment lost 7 bases and the J segment 12 bases; nucleotides outside the gene matches: 14. CDR3 length: 14 amino acids. CDR3 in DNA: TGCGCCAGCACTTCGGGACAGGAGAAAGAGGGGCAGTTCTTC. This sequence encodes CASTSGQEKEGQFF.

This chain links TRBV14 with TRBJ2-2; 7 bases are a match to TRBD2. This CDR3 is built from 17 residues. Germline trimming cut 1 base from V and 0 bases from J; bases unmatched to any gene: 5. The germline gives CDR1 SGHDN, CDR2 FVKESK. CDR3 coding DNA: TGTGCCAGCAGCCAAGGCCTAGCGGAAGCGAACACCGGGGAGCTGTTTTTT. Translated, it gives CASSQGLAEANTGELFF.